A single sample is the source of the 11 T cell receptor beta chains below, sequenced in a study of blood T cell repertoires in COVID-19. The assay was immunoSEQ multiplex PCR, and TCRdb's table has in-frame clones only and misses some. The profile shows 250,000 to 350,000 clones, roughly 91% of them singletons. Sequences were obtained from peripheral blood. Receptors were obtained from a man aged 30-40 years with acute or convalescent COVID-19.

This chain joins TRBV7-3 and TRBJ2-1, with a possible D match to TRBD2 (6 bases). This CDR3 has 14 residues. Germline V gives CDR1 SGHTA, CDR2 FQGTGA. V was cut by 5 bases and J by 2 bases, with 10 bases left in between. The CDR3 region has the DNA TGTGCCAGCAGCCTCGGGAGTACCTACAATGAGCAGTTCTTC. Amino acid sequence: CASSLGSTYNEQFF. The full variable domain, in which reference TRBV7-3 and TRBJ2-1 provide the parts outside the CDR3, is GAGVSQTPSNKVTEKGKYVELRCDPISGHTALYWYRQSLGQGPEFLIYFQGTGAADDSGLPNDRFFAVRPEGSVSTLKIQRTERGDSAVYLCASSLGSTYNEQFFGPGTRLTVL.

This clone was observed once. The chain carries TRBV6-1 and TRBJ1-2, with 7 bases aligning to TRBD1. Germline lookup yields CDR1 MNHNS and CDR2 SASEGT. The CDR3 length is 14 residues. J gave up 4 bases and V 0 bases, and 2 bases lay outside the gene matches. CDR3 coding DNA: TGTGCCAGCAGTGAAGCAGGGGGCAGCTATGGCTACACCTTC. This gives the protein CASSEAGGSYGYTF.

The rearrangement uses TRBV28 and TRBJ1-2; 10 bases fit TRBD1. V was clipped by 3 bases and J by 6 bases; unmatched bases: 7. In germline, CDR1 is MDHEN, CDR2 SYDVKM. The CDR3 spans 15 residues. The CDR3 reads CASSLPRDRGDGYTF. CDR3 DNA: TGTGCCAGCAGTTTGCCCCGGGACAGGGGAGATGGCTACACCTTC.

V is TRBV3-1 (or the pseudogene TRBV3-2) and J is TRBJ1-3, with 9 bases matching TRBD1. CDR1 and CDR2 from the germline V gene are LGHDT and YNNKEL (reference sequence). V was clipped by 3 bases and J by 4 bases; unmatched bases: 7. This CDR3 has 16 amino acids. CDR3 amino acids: CASSQTGQGFGNTIYF. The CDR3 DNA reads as TGTGCCAGCAGCCAGACGGGACAGGGATTCGGAAACACCATATATTTT.

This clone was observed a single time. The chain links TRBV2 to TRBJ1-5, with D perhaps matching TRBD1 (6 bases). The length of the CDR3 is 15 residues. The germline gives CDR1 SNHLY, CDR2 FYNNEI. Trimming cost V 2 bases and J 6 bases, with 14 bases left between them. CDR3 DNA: TGTGCCAGCAGTGAAAAAGGGACAAGGGGTCAGCCCCAGCATTTT. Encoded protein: CASSEKGTRGQPQHF.

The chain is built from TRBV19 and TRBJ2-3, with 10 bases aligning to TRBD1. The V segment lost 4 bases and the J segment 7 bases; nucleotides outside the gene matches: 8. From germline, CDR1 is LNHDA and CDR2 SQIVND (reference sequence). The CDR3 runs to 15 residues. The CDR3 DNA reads TGTGCCAGTAGTACCCCAAGGACAGGGGGGAATACGCAGTATTTT. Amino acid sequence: CASSTPRTGGNTQYF.

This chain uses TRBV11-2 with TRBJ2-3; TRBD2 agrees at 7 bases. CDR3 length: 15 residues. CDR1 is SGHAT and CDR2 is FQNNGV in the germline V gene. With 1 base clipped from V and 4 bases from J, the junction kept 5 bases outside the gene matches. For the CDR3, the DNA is TGTGCCAGCAGCTTAGTGGGACTACTTTCAGATACGCAGTATTTT. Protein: CASSLVGLLSDTQYF.

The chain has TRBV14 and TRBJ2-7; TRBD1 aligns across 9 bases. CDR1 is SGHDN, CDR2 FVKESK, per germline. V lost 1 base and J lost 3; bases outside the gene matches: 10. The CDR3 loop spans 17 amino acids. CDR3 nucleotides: TGTGCCAGCAGCCAAGTTTTTGACGGGACAGGGATCTACGAGCAGTACTTC. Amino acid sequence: CASSQVFDGTGIYEQYF.

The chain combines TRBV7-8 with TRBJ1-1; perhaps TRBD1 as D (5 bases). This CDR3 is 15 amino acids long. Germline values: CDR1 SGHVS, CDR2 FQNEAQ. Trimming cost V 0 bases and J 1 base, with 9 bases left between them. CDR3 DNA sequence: TGTGCCAGCAGCTTAGCGCGAACAGGGAACACTGAAGCTTTCTTT. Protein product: CASSLARTGNTEAFF.

In nucleotides, the CDR3 is TGTGCCAGCTCACCAAGGGCTGGAGGGACAGGAGAAGAGACCCAGTACTTC. It codes for CASSPRAGGTGEETQYF. The chain joins TRBV18 to TRBJ2-5; 8 nucleotides line up with TRBD1. Trimming removed 2 bases from V and 3 bases from J; junction bases left unmatched: 11. This CDR3 comprises 17 residues. Germline loops: CDR1 KGHSH, CDR2 LQKENI.

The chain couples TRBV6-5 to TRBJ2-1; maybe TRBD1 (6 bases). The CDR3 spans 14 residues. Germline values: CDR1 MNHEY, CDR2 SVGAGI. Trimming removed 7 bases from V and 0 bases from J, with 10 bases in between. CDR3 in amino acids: CASNRVSSYNEQFF. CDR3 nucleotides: TGTGCCAGCAACAGGGTCAGCTCCTACAATGAGCAGTTCTTC.